The T cell receptor (beta chain) described here comes from a study of T cells in localized non-small cell lung cancer. CDR3 size: 14 residues. J lost 1 base, V lost 7 bases, and 6 bases had no gene match. From germline, CDR1 is LNHDA and CDR2 SQIVND (reference sequence). Data came from immunoSEQ multiplex PCR; TCRdb stores just in-frame clones and leaves some out. Seen here are roughly 3,400 clones, roughly 32% observed once, and the top ten hold around 10%. This chain connects TRBV19 to TRBJ1-1, with 7 bases fitting TRBD1. The specimen was normal lung tissue next to the tumor, collected before any cancer treatment. This TCR was recovered from a male donor aged 60 or over with stage III lung adenocarcinoma. In DNA form, the CDR3 reads TGTGCCAGTAAGAGGGACAGCCAGAACACTGAAGCTTTCTTT. This translates into CASKRDSQNTEAFF.